What follows are 3 T cell receptor beta chains derived from one specimen sequenced in a study of cytomegalovirus exposure and HLA in healthy donors. Libraries were prepared by immunoSEQ multiplex PCR; TCRdb keeps only in-frame clonotypes and omits some of them. This table holds 50,000 or so clones, about 95% found once. Sequencing input: PBMCs. The receptors originated from a man younger than 35 in good health and CMV-seronegative.

V and J are TRBV18 and TRBJ1-1, with TRBD1 matching over 11 bases. This CDR3 comprises 13 residues. The germline V gene encodes CDR1 KGHSH and CDR2 LQKENI. With 2 bases clipped from V and 8 bases from J, the junction kept 1 base outside the gene matches. The CDR3 nucleotides are TGTGCCAGCTCACCAGGACAGGGGGCGGAAGCTTTCTTT. Encoded protein: CASSPGQGAEAFF.

The rearrangement links TRBV7-2 to TRBJ2-3; D is uncertain. Germline assignment: CDR1 SGHTA and CDR2 FQGNSA. The CDR3 is 14 residues long. V lost 0 bases and J lost 2, with 6 bases in between. CDR3 sequence: CASSLARSTDTQYF. For the CDR3, the DNA is TGTGCCAGCAGCTTAGCGAGGTCCACAGATACGCAGTATTTT.

The rearrangement uses TRBV19 and TRBJ2-7, with TRBD1 as a possible D gene (6 bases). Germline V lookup: CDR1 LNHDA, CDR2 SQIVND (reference sequence). Between the trimmed V and J ends, which lost 2 bases and 1 base, there was a span of 12 bases. CDR3 length: 15 amino acids. CDR3 nucleotide sequence: TGTGCCAGTAGTATAATTCAGGGGCTGTCCTACGAGCAGTACTTC. Amino acid sequence: CASSIIQGLSYEQYF.